The 5 T cell receptor beta chains presented below share a single source sample, sequenced in a study of cytomegalovirus exposure and HLA in healthy donors. PCR primers comprised 60 Vbeta and 13 Jbeta primers. Data came from immunoSEQ multiplex PCR; TCRdb stores just in-frame clones and leaves some out. The listing contains 100,000 to 150,000 clones. Sequenced input: PBMCs. These receptors all stem from a man between 18 and 35 years old in good health and CMV-seronegative.

The chain links TRBV18 to TRBJ1-2; the match to TRBD1 covers 8 bases. J gave up 4 bases and V 4 bases, and 5 bases lay outside the gene matches. The CDR3 is 14 residues long. Germline V gives CDR1 KGHSH, CDR2 LQKENI. DNA for the CDR3: TGTGCCAGCTCACTCCAGGGGGCAATCTATGGCTACACCTTC. This gives the protein CASSLQGAIYGYTF.

This chain connects TRBV18 to TRBJ2-7, with TRBD1 matching 7 bases. V dropped 5 bases and J dropped 6; count of bases not matched to a gene: 7. This CDR3 comprises 13 residues. From germline, CDR1 is KGHSH and CDR2 LQKENI. CDR3 region: CASSEGQPAEQYF. CDR3 DNA: TGTGCCAGCTCAGAGGGACAGCCGGCCGAGCAGTACTTC. Using reference TRBV18 and TRBJ2-7 for the parts outside the CDR3, the full variable domain is NAGVMQNPRHLVRRRGQEARLRCSPMKGHSHVYWYRQLPEEGLKFMVYLQKENIIDESGMPKERFSAEFPKEGPSILRIQQVVRGDSAAYFCASSEGQPAEQYFGPGTRLTVT.

V and J are TRBV29-1 and TRBJ2-3; TRBD2 agrees at 8 bases. Looked up from germline, CDR1 is SQVTM and CDR2 is ANQGSEA. With 6 bases clipped from V and 4 bases from J, the junction kept 15 bases outside the gene matches. There are 16 residues in the CDR3. The CDR3 protein is CSVWGSGTSGADTQYF. CDR3 nucleotide sequence: TGCAGCGTGTGGGGTAGCGGGACGTCTGGGGCAGATACGCAGTATTTT.

The genes are TRBV7-9 and TRBJ1-2, with TRBD1 matching over 8 bases. The CDR3 consists of 16 residues. The V gene end was trimmed by 5 bases and the J gene end by 6 bases; junction bases not matched to a gene: 14. Germline-derived CDR1 and CDR2 are SEHNR and FQNEAQ (reference sequence). CDR3 sequence (DNA): TGTGCCAGCAGCGCACCAGGGGGCATGAAGGAAAATGGCTACACCTTC. The encoded protein is CASSAPGGMKENGYTF.

The chain employs TRBV6-6 and TRBJ2-7; 11 bases match TRBD1. Germline CDR1 reads MNHNY; CDR2 reads SVGAGI (reference sequence). This CDR3 is built from 14 residues. With 6 bases clipped from V and 6 bases from J, the junction kept 7 bases outside the gene matches. This CDR3 is CASSLGQGVVEQYF. The CDR3 DNA follows: TGTGCCAGCAGCCTGGGACAGGGGGTGGTCGAGCAGTACTTC.